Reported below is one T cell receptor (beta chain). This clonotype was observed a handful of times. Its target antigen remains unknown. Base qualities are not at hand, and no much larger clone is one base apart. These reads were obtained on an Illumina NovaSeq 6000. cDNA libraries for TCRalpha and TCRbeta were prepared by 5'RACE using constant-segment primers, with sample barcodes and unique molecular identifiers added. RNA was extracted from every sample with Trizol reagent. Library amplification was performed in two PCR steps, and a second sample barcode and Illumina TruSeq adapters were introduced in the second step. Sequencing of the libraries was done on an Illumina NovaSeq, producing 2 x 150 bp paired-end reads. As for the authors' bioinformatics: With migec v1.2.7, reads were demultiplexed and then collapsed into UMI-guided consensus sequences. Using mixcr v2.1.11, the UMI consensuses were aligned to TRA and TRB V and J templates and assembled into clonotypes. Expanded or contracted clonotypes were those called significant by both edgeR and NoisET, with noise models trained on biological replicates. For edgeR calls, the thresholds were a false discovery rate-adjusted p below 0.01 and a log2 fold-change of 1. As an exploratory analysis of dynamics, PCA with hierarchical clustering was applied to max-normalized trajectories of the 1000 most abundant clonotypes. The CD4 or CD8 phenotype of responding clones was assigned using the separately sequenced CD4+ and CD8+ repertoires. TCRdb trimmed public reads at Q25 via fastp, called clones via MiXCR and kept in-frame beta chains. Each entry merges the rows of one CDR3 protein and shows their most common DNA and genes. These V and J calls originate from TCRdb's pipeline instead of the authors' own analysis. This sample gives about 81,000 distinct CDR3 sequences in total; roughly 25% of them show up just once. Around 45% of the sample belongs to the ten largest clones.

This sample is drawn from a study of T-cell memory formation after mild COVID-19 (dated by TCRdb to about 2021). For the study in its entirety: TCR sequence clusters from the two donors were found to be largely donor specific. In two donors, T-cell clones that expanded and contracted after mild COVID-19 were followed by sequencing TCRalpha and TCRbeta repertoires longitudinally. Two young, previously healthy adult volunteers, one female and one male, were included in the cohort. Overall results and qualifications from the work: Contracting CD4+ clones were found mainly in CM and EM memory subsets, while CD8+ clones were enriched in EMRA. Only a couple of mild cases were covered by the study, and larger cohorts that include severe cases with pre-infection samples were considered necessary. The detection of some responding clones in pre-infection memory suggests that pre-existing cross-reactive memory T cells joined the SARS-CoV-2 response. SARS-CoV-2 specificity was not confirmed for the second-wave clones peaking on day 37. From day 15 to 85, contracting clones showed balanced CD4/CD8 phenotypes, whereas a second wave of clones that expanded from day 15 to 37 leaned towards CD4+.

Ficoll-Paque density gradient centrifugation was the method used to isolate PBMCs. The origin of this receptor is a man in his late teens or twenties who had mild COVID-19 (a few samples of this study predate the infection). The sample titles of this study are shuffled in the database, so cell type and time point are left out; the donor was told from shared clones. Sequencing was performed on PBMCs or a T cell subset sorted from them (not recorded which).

CDR3 protein: CASSLGELAFF. In nucleotides, the sequence is TGTGCCAGCAGTTTAGGGGAGTTGGCTTTCTTT. The sequence joins TRBV12-3 or TRBV12-4 to TRBJ1-1, with the D gene not clear enough to name. The CDR3 holds 11 amino acids from the cysteine to the phenylalanine. This entry keeps only the CDR3 DNA: 33 bases, framed from base 1. V is reduced by 1 base and J by 11 bases, leaving a spacing of 8 bases between them.